Detailed here is one TCR beta chain. These data belong to a study of CD4 T cells in relation to SARS-CoV-2 and coronaviruses. Unexposed donor CD4+ T cells date from about 2011-2018, before the COVID-19 pandemic. Deep TCR-beta sequencing used DNA from uncultured naive and memory CD4+ T cells. The protocol was immunoSEQ multiplex PCR, while the TCRdb copy is restricted to in-frame clones and leaves out a portion. The table includes about 68,000 clones, 85% to 95% detected once. The CDR3 covers 17 residues. Trimming pared 7 bases from V and 0 bases from J, leaving 19 bases between. Germline values: CDR1 LNHDA, CDR2 SQIVND (reference sequence).

Sequenced material: naive CD4+ T cells from PBMCs. The subset here: naive CD4+ T cells isolated by negative enrichment. V and J are TRBV19 and TRBJ1-3, with D possibly TRBD1 on 6 matching bases. This receptor was obtained from a human donor in good health. The CDR3 DNA reads as TGTGCCAGTACCCGGCTTGGACAGCTGAGCTCTGGAAACACCATATATTTT. This codes for CASTRLGQLSSGNTIYF.